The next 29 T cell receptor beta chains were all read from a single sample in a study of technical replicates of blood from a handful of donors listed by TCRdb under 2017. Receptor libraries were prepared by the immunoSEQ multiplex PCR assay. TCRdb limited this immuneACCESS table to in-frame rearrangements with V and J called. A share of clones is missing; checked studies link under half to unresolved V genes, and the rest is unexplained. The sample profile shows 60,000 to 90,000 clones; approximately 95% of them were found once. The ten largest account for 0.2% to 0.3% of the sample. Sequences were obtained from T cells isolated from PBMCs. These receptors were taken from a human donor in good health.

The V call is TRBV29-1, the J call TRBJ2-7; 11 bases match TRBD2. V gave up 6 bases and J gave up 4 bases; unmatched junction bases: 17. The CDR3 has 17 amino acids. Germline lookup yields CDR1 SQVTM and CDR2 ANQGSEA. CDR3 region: CSVRTSVLAGGLYEQYF. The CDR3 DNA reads TGCAGCGTCCGAACCTCGGTCCTAGCGGGAGGTCTGTACGAGCAGTACTTC.

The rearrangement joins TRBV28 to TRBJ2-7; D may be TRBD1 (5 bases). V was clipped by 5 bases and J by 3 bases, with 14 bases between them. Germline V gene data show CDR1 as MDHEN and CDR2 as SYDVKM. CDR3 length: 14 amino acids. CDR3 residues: CASSVDRIHYEQYF. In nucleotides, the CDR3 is TGTGCCAGCAGTGTAGACAGAATACACTACGAGCAGTACTTC.

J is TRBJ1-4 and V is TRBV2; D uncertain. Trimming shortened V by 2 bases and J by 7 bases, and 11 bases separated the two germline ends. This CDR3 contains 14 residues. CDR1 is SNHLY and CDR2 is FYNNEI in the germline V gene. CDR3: CASSEWRRGEKLFF. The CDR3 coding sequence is TGTGCCAGCAGTGAATGGCGGCGGGGTGAAAAACTGTTTTTT. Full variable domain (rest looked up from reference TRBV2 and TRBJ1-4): EPEVTQTPSHQVTQMGQEVILRCVPISNHLYFYWYRQILGQKVEFLVSFYNNEISEKSEIFDDQFSVERPDGSNFTLKIRSTKLEDSAMYFCASSEWRRGEKLFFGSGTQLSVL.

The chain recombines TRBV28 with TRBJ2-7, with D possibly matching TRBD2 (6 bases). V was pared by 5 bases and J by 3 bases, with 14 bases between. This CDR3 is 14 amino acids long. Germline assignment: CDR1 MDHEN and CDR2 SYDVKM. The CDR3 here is CASSMGGRVYEQYF. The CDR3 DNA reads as TGTGCCAGCAGTATGGGGGGACGGGTCTACGAGCAGTACTTC.

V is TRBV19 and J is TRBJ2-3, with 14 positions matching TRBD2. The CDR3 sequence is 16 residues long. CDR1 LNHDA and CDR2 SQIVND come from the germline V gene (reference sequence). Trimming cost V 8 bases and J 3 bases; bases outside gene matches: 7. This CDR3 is CASGAGLAGVTDTQYF. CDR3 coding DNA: TGTGCCAGTGGGGCGGGACTAGCGGGAGTAACAGATACGCAGTATTTT.

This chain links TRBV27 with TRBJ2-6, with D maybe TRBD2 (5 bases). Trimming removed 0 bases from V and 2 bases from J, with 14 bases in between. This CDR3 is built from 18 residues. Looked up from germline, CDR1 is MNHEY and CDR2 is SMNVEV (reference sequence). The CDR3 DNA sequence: TGTGCCAGCAGTTTATCCGGACTCAACACCGCTGGGGCCAACGTCCTGACTTTC. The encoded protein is CASSLSGLNTAGANVLTF.

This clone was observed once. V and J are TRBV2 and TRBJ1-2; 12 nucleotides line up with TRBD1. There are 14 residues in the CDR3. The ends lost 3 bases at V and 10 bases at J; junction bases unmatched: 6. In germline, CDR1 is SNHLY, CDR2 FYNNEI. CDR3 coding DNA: TGTGCCAGCAGTGACCGGGACAGGGGGCTGGACTACACCTTC. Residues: CASSDRDRGLDYTF.

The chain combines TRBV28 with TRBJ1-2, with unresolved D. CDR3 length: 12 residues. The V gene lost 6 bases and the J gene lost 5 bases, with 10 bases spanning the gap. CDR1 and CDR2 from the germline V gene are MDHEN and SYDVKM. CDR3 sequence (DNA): TGTGCCAGCAGCTATCGGAGTTATGGCTACACCTTC. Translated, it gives CASSYRSYGYTF.

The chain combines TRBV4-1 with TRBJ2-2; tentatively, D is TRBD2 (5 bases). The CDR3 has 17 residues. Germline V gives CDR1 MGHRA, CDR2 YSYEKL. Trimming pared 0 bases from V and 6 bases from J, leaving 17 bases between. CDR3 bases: TGCGCCAGCAGCCAAGAAGCGTATATTCGGGGTGCCGGGGAGCTGTTTTTT. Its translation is CASSQEAYIRGAGELFF.

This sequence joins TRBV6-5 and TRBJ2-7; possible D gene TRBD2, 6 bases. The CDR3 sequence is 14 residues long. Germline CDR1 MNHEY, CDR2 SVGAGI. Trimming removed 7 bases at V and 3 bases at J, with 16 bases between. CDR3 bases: TGTGCCAGCAAGTTAGCGGCCTGGGGCTACGAGCAGTACTTC. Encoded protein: CASKLAAWGYEQYF.

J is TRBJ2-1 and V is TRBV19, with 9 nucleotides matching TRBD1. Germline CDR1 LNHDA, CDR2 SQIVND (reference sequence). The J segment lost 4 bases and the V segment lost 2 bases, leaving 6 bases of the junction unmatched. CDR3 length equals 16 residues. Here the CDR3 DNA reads TGTGCCAGTAGTATAAGGGGGGACAGGGTGTACAATGAGCAGTTCTTC. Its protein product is CASSIRGDRVYNEQFF.

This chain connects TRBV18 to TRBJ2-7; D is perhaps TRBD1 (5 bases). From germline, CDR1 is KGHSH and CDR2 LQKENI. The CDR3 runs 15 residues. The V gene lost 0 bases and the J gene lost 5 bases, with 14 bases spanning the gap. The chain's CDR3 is CASSPPAQGPNEQYF. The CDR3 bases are TGTGCCAGCTCACCACCGGCGCAGGGCCCCAACGAGCAGTACTTC. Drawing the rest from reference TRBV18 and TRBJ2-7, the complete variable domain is NAGVMQNPRHLVRRRGQEARLRCSPMKGHSHVYWYRQLPEEGLKFMVYLQKENIIDESGMPKERFSAEFPKEGPSILRIQQVVRGDSAAYFCASSPPAQGPNEQYFGPGTRLTVT.

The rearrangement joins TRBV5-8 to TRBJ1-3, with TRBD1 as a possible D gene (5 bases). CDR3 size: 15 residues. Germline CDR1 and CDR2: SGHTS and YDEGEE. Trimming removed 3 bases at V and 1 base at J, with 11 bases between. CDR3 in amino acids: CASSSTALSGNTIYF. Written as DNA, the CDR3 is TGTGCCAGCAGCTCGACAGCCTTATCTGGAAACACCATATATTTT.

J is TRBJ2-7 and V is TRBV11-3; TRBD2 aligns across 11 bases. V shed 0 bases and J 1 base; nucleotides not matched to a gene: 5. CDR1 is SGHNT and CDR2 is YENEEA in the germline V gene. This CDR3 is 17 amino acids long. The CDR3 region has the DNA TGTGCCAGCAGCTTAGACATGGGGACTAGCGGATCCTACGAGCAGTACTTC. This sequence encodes CASSLDMGTSGSYEQYF.

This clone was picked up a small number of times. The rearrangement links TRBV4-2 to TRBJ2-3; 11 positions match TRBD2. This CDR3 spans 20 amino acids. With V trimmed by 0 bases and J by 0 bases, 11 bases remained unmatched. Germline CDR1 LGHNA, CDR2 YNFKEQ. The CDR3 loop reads CASSQDPRLAGFSSTDTQYF. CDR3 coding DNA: TGTGCCAGCAGCCAAGATCCTAGACTAGCGGGATTCTCTAGCACAGATACGCAGTATTTT.

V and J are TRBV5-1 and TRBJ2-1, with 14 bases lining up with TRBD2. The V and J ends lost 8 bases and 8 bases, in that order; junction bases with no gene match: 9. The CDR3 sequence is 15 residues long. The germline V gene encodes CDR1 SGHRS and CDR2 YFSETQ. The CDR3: CASRTGTSGSDEQFF. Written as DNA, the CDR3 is TGCGCCAGTAGGACCGGGACTAGCGGGAGTGATGAGCAGTTCTTC.

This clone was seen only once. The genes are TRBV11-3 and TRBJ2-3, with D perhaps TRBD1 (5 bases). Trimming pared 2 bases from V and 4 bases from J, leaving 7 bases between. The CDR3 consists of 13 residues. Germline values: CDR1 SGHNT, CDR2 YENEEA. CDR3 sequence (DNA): TGTGCCAGCAGCTTATTCAGGGCAGATACGCAGTATTTT. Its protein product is CASSLFRADTQYF. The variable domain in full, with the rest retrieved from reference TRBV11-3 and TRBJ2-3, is EAGVVQSPRYKIIEKKQPVAFWCNPISGHNTLYWYLQNLGQGPELLIRYENEEAVDDSQLPKDRFSAERLKGVDSTLKIQPAELGDSAVYLCASSLFRADTQYFGPGTRLTVL.

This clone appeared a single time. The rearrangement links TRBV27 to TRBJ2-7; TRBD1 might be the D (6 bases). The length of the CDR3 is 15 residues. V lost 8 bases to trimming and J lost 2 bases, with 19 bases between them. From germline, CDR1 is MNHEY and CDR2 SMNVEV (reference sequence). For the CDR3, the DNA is TGTGCCAGCGGGGCCCGGATAGGACAGACCTACGAGCAGTACTTC. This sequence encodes CASGARIGQTYEQYF.

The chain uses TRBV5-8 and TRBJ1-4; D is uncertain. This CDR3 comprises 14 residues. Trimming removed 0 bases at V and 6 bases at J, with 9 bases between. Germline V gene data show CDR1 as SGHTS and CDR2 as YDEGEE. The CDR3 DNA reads TGTGCCAGCAGCTTGGGGGCGTGGGATGAAAAACTGTTTTTT. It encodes CASSLGAWDEKLFF.

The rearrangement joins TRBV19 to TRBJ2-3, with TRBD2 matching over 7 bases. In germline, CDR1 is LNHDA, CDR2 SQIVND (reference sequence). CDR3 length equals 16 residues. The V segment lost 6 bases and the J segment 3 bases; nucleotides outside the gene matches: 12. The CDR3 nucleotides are TGTGCCAGTAGGGCGATGGCGGGAGAGGGGACAGATACGCAGTATTTT. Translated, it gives CASRAMAGEGTDTQYF.

This CDR3 reads CASSTSLNYGYTF. In DNA form, the CDR3 reads TGTGCCAGTAGCACATCCCTTAACTATGGCTACACCTTC. The chain is built from TRBV19 and TRBJ1-2; no reliable D call. The CDR3 totals 13 residues. V dropped 6 bases and J dropped 1 base, with 9 bases sitting between them. Germline V lookup: CDR1 LNHDA, CDR2 SQIVND (reference sequence).

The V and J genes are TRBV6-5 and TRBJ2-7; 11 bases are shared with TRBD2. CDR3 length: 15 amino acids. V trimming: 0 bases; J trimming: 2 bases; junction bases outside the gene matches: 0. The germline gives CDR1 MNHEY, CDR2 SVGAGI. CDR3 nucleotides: TGTGCCAGCAGTTACTCTAGCGGGGGGGCCTACGAGCAGTACTTC. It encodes CASSYSSGGAYEQYF.

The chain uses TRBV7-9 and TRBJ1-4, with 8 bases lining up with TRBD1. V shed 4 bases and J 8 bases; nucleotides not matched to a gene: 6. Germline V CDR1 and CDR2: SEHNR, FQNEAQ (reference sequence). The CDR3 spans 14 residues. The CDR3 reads CASSSSTGVEKLFF. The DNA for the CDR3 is TGTGCCAGCAGCTCCTCGACAGGGGTCGAAAAACTGTTTTTT.

CDR3 region: CASSLAGQAYTDTQYF. CDR3 nucleotide sequence: TGCGCCAGCAGCTTGGCTGGACAGGCCTACACAGATACGCAGTATTTT. The chain uses TRBV5-1 and TRBJ2-3; 7 bases are a match to TRBD1. The V and J ends lost 0 bases and 2 bases, in that order; junction bases with no gene match: 6. Germline V gene lookup returns CDR1 SGHRS and CDR2 YFSETQ. The CDR3 covers 16 residues.

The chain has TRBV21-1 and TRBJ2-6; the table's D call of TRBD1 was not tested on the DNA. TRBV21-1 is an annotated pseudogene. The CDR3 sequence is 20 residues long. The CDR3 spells CASRKPLEGRGYGGANVLTF. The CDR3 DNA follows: TGTGCCAGCAGAAAACCGTTGGAGGGCAGGGGGTACGGTGGGGCCAACGTCCTGACTTTC.

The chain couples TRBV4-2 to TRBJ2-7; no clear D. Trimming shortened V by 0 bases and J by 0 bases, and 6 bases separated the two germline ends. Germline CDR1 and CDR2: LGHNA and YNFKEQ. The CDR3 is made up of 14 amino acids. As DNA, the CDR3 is TGTGCCAGCAGCCAAGACTCCAGCTCCTACGAGCAGTACTTC. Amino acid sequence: CASSQDSSSYEQYF.

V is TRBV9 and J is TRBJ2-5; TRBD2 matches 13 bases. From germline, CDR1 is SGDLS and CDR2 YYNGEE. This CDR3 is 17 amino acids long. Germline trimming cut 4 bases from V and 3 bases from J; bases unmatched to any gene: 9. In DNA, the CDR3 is TGTGCCAGCAGCACCCGACCGGGGACTAGCGGGGAAGAGACCCAGTACTTC. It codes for CASSTRPGTSGEETQYF.

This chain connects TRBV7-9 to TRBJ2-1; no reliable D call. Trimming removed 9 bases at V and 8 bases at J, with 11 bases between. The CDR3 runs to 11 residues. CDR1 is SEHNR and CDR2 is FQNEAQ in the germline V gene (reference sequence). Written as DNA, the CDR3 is TGTGCCAGGGTAGTGGTGGATGAGCAGTTCTTC. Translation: CARVVVDEQFF.

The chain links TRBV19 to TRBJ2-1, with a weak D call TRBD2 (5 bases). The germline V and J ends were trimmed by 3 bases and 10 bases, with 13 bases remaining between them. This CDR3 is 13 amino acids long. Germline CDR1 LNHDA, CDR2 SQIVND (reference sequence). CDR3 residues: CASSIVSSGEQFF. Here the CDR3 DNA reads TGTGCCAGTAGTATCGTCTCCTCGGGGGAGCAGTTCTTC. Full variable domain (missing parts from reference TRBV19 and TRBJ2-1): DGGITQSPKYLFRKEGQNVTLSCEQNLNHDAMYWYRQDPGQGLRLIYYSQIVNDFQKGDIAEGYSVSREKKESFPLTVTSAQKNPTAFYLCASSIVSSGEQFFGPGTRLTVL.